The entry below gives a single T cell receptor beta chain sequence along with its context. The CDR3 runs 14 residues. Germline V CDR1 and CDR2: LNHNV, YYDKDF (reference sequence). Trimming removed 0 bases from V and 3 bases from J, with 8 bases in between. The sample originates from a study of blood T cell repertoires in COVID-19. Data came from immunoSEQ multiplex PCR; TCRdb stores just in-frame clones and leaves some out. The table records 210,000 or so clones, under 90% of them present only once. The TCR sequence derives from a man in his fifties or sixties with acute or convalescent COVID-19. What was sequenced was peripheral blood. The chain combines TRBV15 with TRBJ1-1; possibly TRBD1 for D (5 bases). CDR3 in amino acids: CATSRDWGYTEAFF. CDR3 sequence (DNA): TGTGCCACCAGCAGAGATTGGGGCTACACTGAAGCTTTCTTT.